Presented here are 15 T cell receptor beta chains from one specimen sequenced in a study of tumor-infiltrating lymphocytes in localized non-small cell lung cancer. Assay: immunoSEQ multiplex PCR; the TCRdb copy retains only in-frame clones and omits some. The sample comprises about 24,000 clones, roughly two thirds of which are singletons, and less than 6.5% rests with the top ten. The sequenced material came from lung tumor tissue. Source of these receptors: a human donor with non-small cell lung cancer.

V usage is TRBV7-9 and J usage is TRBJ2-5, with D maybe TRBD2 (5 bases). The V end was cut by 3 bases, the J end by 5 bases, with 13 bases between. CDR1 SEHNR and CDR2 FQNEAQ come from the germline V gene (reference sequence). The CDR3 contains 14 residues. The CDR3, as DNA: TGTGCCAGCAGCTTCCTCCGGGATCAGGAGACCCAGTACTTC. This encodes CASSFLRDQETQYF. Drawing the rest from reference TRBV7-9 and TRBJ2-5, the complete variable domain is DTGVSQNPRHKITKRGQNVTFRCDPISEHNRLYWYRQTLGQGPEFLTYFQNEAQLEKSRLLSDRFSAERPKGSFSTLEIQRTEQGDSAMYLCASSFLRDQETQYFGPGTRLLVL.

This clone was counted a single time. In nucleotides, the CDR3 is TGTGCCAGCAGTGAAGGGGCAGCTTATGGCTACACCTTC. Protein product: CASSEGAAYGYTF. V usage is TRBV6-1 and J usage is TRBJ1-2, with D uncertain. Germline V gives CDR1 MNHNS, CDR2 SASEGT. Between the trimmed V and J ends, which lost 1 base and 5 bases, there was a span of 8 bases. The length of the CDR3 is 13 residues.

This rearrangement joins TRBV18 to TRBJ1-2, with a tentative D call TRBD1 (5 bases). The germline gives CDR1 KGHSH, CDR2 LQKENI. This CDR3 is built from 13 residues. The germline V and J ends were trimmed by 1 base and 8 bases, with 11 bases remaining between them. Here the CDR3 DNA reads TGTGCCAGCTCACCACGGGGGGGAGCGGGCTACACCTTC. Translation gives CASSPRGGAGYTF.

The chain recombines TRBV10-3 with TRBJ2-3; the D gene is possibly TRBD1 (6 bases). The CDR3 has 14 residues. Trimming removed 3 bases at V and 9 bases at J, with 16 bases between. Germline V gene lookup returns CDR1 ENHRY and CDR2 SYGVKD. CDR3 coding DNA: TGTGCCATCAGTGACTCGACAGGTCGAGAGACGCAGTATTTT. Its translation: CAISDSTGRETQYF.

The V gene is TRBV4-2, the J gene TRBJ2-5, with D uncertain. The V gene's germline CDR1 is LGHNA and CDR2 YNFKEQ. Deletions cut 1 base from V and 1 base from J, with 13 bases between. This CDR3 comprises 16 residues. CDR3 nucleotide sequence: TGTGCCAGCAGCCAAGGGGTGGAAAGGCGCCAAGAGACCCAGTACTTC. It codes for CASSQGVERRQETQYF.

This rearrangement joins TRBV28 to TRBJ1-2; TRBD1 might be the D (5 bases). The CDR3 has 14 amino acids. Trimming removed 6 bases at V and 4 bases at J, with 15 bases between. CDR1 and CDR2 from the germline V gene are MDHEN and SYDVKM. CDR3 DNA: TGTGCCAGCAGCTTAACCTTGACAGCCTATGGCTACACCTTC. Amino acids: CASSLTLTAYGYTF.

DNA of the CDR3: TGTGCCAGCAGTGATAGGTCAGATACGCAGTATTTT. The encoded protein is CASSDRSDTQYF. The chain is built from TRBV2 and TRBJ2-3; D ambiguous. Per germline, CDR1 SNHLY and CDR2 FYNNEI. Trimming removed 3 bases at V and 4 bases at J, with 5 bases between. The CDR3 is 12 residues long.

The chain couples TRBV7-7 to TRBJ2-3; TRBD2 matches 10 bases. Trimming at V came to 5 bases and at J to 3 bases, leaving 2 bases not matched to a gene. CDR3 length equals 14 residues. Looked up from germline, CDR1 is SSHAT and CDR2 is FNYEAQ (reference sequence). DNA of the CDR3: TGTGCCAGCAGCCGTAGCGGGAGGACAGATACGCAGTATTTT. This translates into CASSRSGRTDTQYF.

The J gene is TRBJ1-5, the V gene TRBV6-5; D is unresolved. Germline V gives CDR1 MNHEY, CDR2 SVGAGI. The CDR3 has 13 amino acids. V was pared by 4 bases and J by 7 bases, with 11 bases between. CDR3 in DNA: TGTGCCAGCAGTTTGACCCAGTGGCAGCCCCAGCATTTT. Amino acid sequence: CASSLTQWQPQHF.

The chain joins TRBV5-1 to TRBJ1-5; D might be TRBD1 (6 bases). The CDR3 covers 14 residues. V lost 4 bases to trimming and J lost 4 bases, with 12 bases between them. Germline V gene sequence: CDR1 SGHRS, CDR2 YFSETQ. The CDR3: CASSLGQINQPQHF. The CDR3, as DNA: TGCGCCAGCAGCCTCGGACAGATAAATCAGCCCCAGCATTTT.

The genes are TRBV5-1 and TRBJ2-7, with 10 bases fitting TRBD1. J was trimmed by 2 bases and V by 4 bases; bases with no gene match: 9. The CDR3 covers 16 residues. The germline CDR1 and CDR2 sequences are SGHRS and YFSETQ. Here the CDR3 reads CASSAGQGLGPYEQYF. For the CDR3, the DNA is TGCGCCAGCAGCGCGGGACAGGGGTTGGGTCCCTACGAGCAGTACTTC.

J is TRBJ1-5 and V is TRBV7-9; 12 positions match TRBD1. Germline assignment: CDR1 SEHNR and CDR2 FQNEAQ (reference sequence). V dropped 4 bases and J dropped 6; count of bases not matched to a gene: 7. The CDR3 spans 16 residues. DNA for the CDR3: TGTGCCAGCAGCTCCGGGACAGGGGGCGAATCTCAGCCCCAGCATTTT. This sequence encodes CASSSGTGGESQPQHF.

This sequence joins TRBV7-2 and TRBJ2-1; D might be TRBD1 or TRBD2, each matching 6 bases. The CDR3 totals 13 residues. V was clipped by 0 bases and J by 10 bases, with 10 bases between them. Germline CDR1 reads SGHTA; CDR2 reads FQGNSA. In DNA form, the CDR3 reads TGTGCCAGCAGCTTAGCGCGAGGGGGGGAGCAGTTCTTC. Its translation: CASSLARGGEQFF.

The chain recombines TRBV25-1 with TRBJ1-2, with D perhaps TRBD1 (5 bases). V lost 8 bases to trimming and J lost 6 bases, with 13 bases between them. The CDR3 has 12 residues. Germline loops: CDR1 MGHDK, CDR2 SYGVNS. CDR3 loop: CASFEGYHGYTF. CDR3 in DNA: TGTGCCAGCTTTGAGGGGTACCATGGCTACACCTTC.

This rearrangement joins TRBV6-1 to TRBJ2-7; D is uncertain. Per germline, CDR1 MNHNS and CDR2 SASEGT. V lost 3 bases and J lost 0, with 6 bases in between. The CDR3 extends over 13 amino acids. Written as DNA, the CDR3 is TGTGCCAGCAGTGACAGGAGCTCCTACGAGCAGTACTTC. Translated, it gives CASSDRSSYEQYF.